One and the same sample provided the 29 T cell receptor beta chains below, sequenced in a study of identical twins. TCRdb redid the calling of the 5' RACE reads with MiXCR, one entry per CDR3 protein. The sample includes around 1.7 million distinct CDR3 sequences, about 31% seen only once; the top ten take 0.25% to 0.3%. The sample comprised cord blood. These receptors all stem from a newborn girl in good health.

The chain employs TRBV2 and TRBJ1-5, with D possibly matching TRBD1 (6 bases). This CDR3 region has 14 residues. Trimming shortened V by 7 bases and J by 5 bases, and 15 bases separated the two germline ends. CDR1 and CDR2 (germline): SNHLY, FYNNEI. The CDR3 DNA follows: TGTGCCAGCACCGGGACAACAACCTATCAGCCCCAGCATTTT. Translating gives CASTGTTTYQPQHF.

The V gene is TRBV25-1, the J gene TRBJ2-4; 8 positions agree with TRBD1. With 4 bases clipped from V and 8 bases from J, the junction kept 7 bases outside the gene matches. CDR3 length: 14 amino acids. Looked up from germline, CDR1 is MGHDK and CDR2 is SYGVNS. This CDR3 reads CASSGRDRRDIQYF. CDR3 sequence (DNA): TGTGCCAGCAGTGGCCGGGACAGGAGGGACATTCAGTACTTC.

CDR3 DNA sequence: TGTGCCAGCAGTTACTCGAGCCTAGCGGGAGCTTCTAGCACAGATACGCAGTATTTT. It is translated as CASSYSSLAGASSTDTQYF. V is TRBV6-5 and J is TRBJ2-3; 10 bases map to TRBD2. CDR3 length: 19 amino acids. Trimming removed 0 bases from V and 0 bases from J; junction bases left unmatched: 9. Germline values: CDR1 MNHEY, CDR2 SVGAGI.

This clonotype has ten or more counts. The chain is built from TRBV6-5 and TRBJ1-2; D perhaps matches TRBD1 (5 bases). Germline loops: CDR1 MNHEY, CDR2 SVGAGI. The CDR3 spans 11 residues. Trimming took 8 bases from V and 5 from J, leaving 9 bases between them. The CDR3 spells CASRAGYGYTF. Here the CDR3 DNA reads TGTGCCAGCCGGGCAGGGTATGGCTACACCTTC.

The rearrangement links TRBV20-1 to TRBJ1-4, with TRBD1 matching over 7 bases. V gave up 5 bases and J gave up 7 bases; unmatched junction bases: 4. The CDR3 length is 12 residues. Germline V gene data show CDR1 as DFQATT and CDR2 as SNEGSKA (reference sequence). The CDR3 DNA is TGCAGTGCTCCCAGACAGGGTGAAAAACTGTTTTTT. Amino acid sequence: CSAPRQGEKLFF.

The rearrangement links TRBV20-1 to TRBJ2-7, with D possibly TRBD1 on 5 matching bases. V shed 2 bases and J shed 3 bases, with 11 bases lying between them. Per germline, CDR1 DFQATT and CDR2 SNEGSKA (reference sequence). CDR3 length: 13 residues. The CDR3 DNA follows: TGCAGTGCTAGAAGGGGCAGGATCTACGAGCAGTACTTC. It yields the protein CSARRGRIYEQYF.

This clonotype was seen a few times. A much larger clone sits a single nucleotide away, making a read error possible. The chain links TRBV6-4 to TRBJ2-1; 11 bases fit TRBD2. With 5 bases clipped from V and 5 bases from J, the junction kept 5 bases outside the gene matches. In germline, CDR1 is MRHNA, CDR2 SNTAGT. The CDR3 extends over 15 amino acids. The CDR3 loop reads CASSSGTSGHNEQFF. DNA for the CDR3: TGTGCCAGCAGTTCCGGGACTAGCGGCCACAATGAGCAGTTCTTC.

The chain joins TRBV7-2 to TRBJ1-4, with a possible D match to TRBD1 (6 bases). CDR3 size: 16 residues. In germline, CDR1 is SGHTA, CDR2 FQGNSA. V was clipped by 5 bases and J by 7 bases, with 20 bases between them. The CDR3: CASSPTRGLGGEKLFF. As DNA, the CDR3 is TGTGCCAGCAGCCCAACCAGGGGACTAGGAGGTGAAAAACTGTTTTTT. Variable domain in full (rest from reference TRBV7-2 and TRBJ1-4): GAGVSQSPSNKVTEKGKDVELRCDPISGHTALYWYRQSLGQGLEFLIYFQGNSAPDKSGLPSDRFSAERTGGSVSTLTIQRTQQEDSAVYLCASSPTRGLGGEKLFFGSGTQLSVL.

This clonotype was observed a few times. J is TRBJ2-3 and V is TRBV28; perhaps TRBD2 as D (7 bases). Trimming shortened V by 7 bases and J by 1 base, and 12 bases separated the two germline ends. CDR3 size: 14 residues. Germline V gene lookup returns CDR1 MDHEN and CDR2 SYDVKM. DNA for the CDR3: TGTGCCAGCACCCTGGGGGGGCGCACAGATACGCAGTATTTT. Protein: CASTLGGRTDTQYF.

As DNA, the CDR3 is TGCAGTGCTAGGAACAGCTATGGCTACACCTTC. This sequence encodes CSARNSYGYTF. The chain employs TRBV20-1 and TRBJ1-2; D uncertain. The germline V gene has CDR1 DFQATT and CDR2 SNEGSKA (reference sequence). The CDR3 sequence is 11 residues long. Trimming took off 3 bases at V and 4 bases at J, with 6 bases between the two ends.

V is TRBV21-1 and J is TRBJ2-7; the table's TRBD2 call for D was not verified on the DNA. TRBV21-1 is noted as a pseudogene. The length of the CDR3 is 17 residues. CDR3 amino acids: CASSLPREGVSSYEQYF. The CDR3 nucleotides read TGTGCCAGCAGCCTTCCTCGGGAGGGGGTGTCCTCCTACGAGCAGTACTTC.

The sample holds a few counts of this clonotype. The V gene is TRBV29-1, the J gene TRBJ2-4, with TRBD1 matching 10 bases. The DNA end is more similar to TRBJ2-7, so the J call may be wrong. Germline loops: CDR1 SQVTM, CDR2 ANQGSEA. This CDR3 is built from 12 residues. The CDR3 DNA reads TGCAGCGTCCGGGACAGGGGTAACGAGCAGTACTTC. It is translated as CSVRDRGNEQYF.

The sample holds a few counts of this clonotype. The chain uses TRBV28 and TRBJ1-2; weak D call: TRBD1 (6 bases). Germline CDR1 is MDHEN and CDR2 is SYDVKM. This CDR3 comprises 13 residues. V was pared by 10 bases and J by 4 bases, with 16 bases between. The CDR3 DNA follows: TGTGCCACCAGGACAGCCCCTAGCTATGGCTACACCTTC. It translates to CATRTAPSYGYTF.

The sample holds a few counts of this clonotype. This chain joins TRBV5-1 and TRBJ1-5, with TRBD1 as a possible D gene (5 bases). Trimming cost V 0 bases and J 5 bases, with 12 bases left between them. Germline lookup yields CDR1 SGHRS and CDR2 YFSETQ. CDR3 length equals 15 residues. The CDR3: CASSLGGGFYQPQHF. The DNA for the CDR3 is TGCGCCAGCAGCTTGGGGGGGGGTTTTTATCAGCCCCAGCATTTT.

This clonotype was recorded a few times. This rearrangement joins TRBV4-1 to TRBJ1-2; TRBD1 agrees at 7 bases. V gave up 3 bases and J gave up 2 bases; unmatched junction bases: 6. The CDR3 is 15 amino acids. CDR1 and CDR2 from the germline V gene are MGHRA and YSYEKL. This CDR3 reads CASSHEVGQNYGYTF. The CDR3 DNA follows: TGCGCCAGCAGCCACGAGGTGGGACAGAACTATGGCTACACCTTC.

This clonotype was found a few times. V is TRBV28 and J is TRBJ2-1; 9 nucleotides line up with TRBD2. From germline, CDR1 is MDHEN and CDR2 SYDVKM. Trimming removed 5 bases from V and 0 bases from J; junction bases left unmatched: 8. The CDR3 extends over 17 amino acids. CDR3 protein: CASSHDLAGNSYNEQFF. The DNA for the CDR3 is TGTGCCAGCAGTCATGATCTAGCGGGAAACTCCTACAATGAGCAGTTCTTC. Combining the CDR3 with reference TRBV28 and TRBJ2-1 gives the whole variable domain DVKVTQSSRYLVKRTGEKVFLECVQDMDHENMFWYRQDPGLGLRLIYFSYDVKMKEKGDIPEGYSVSREKKERFSLILESASTNQTSMYLCASSHDLAGNSYNEQFFGPGTRLTVL.

CDR3 nucleotide sequence: TGTGCCAGCAGCGAATCCGGGACAGGGGGCCCCGCTTTCTTT. Its protein is CASSESGTGGPAFF. V gene TRBV9 combines with J gene TRBJ1-1, with 12 positions matching TRBD1. Germline-derived CDR1 and CDR2 are SGDLS and YYNGEE. V gave up 3 bases and J gave up 11 bases; unmatched junction bases: 8. This CDR3 region has 14 residues.

The genes are TRBV20-1 and TRBJ2-3, with a possible D match to TRBD2 (6 bases). Between the trimmed V and J ends, which lost 5 bases and 10 bases, there was a span of 13 bases. This CDR3 comprises 11 residues. Germline-derived CDR1 and CDR2 are DFQATT and SNEGSKA (reference sequence). CDR3 bases: TGCAGTGCTGGGATGGAGCGGGCGCAGTATTTT. It codes for CSAGMERAQYF.

This sequence joins TRBV7-9 and TRBJ2-1, with 9 bases matching TRBD1. TRBJ2-7 explains the end of the DNA better; the J call may be wrong. This CDR3 has 17 residues. Germline V gene lookup returns CDR1 SEHNR and CDR2 FQNEAQ (reference sequence). CDR3 nucleotide sequence: TGTGCCAGCAGCTCTAGGAGGGACAGGGCCTACTCCTACGAGCAGTACTTC. Translated, it gives CASSSRRDRAYSYEQYF.

V is TRBV4-1 and J is TRBJ2-2; no definite D call. The CDR3 loop spans 15 amino acids. The V and J ends lost 0 bases and 6 bases respectively, with 11 bases between them. Germline V gene sequence: CDR1 MGHRA, CDR2 YSYEKL. In DNA, the CDR3 is TGCGCCAGCAGCCAAGAAAATAGGGTGTCCGGGGAGCTGTTTTTT. This translates into CASSQENRVSGELFF.

This clonotype came up once. CDR3 bases: TGTGCCAGCAGTCCCCGGGACCCCGGGACTAGCGGGAGAAGGTGGCGGGGAGAGACCCAGTACTTC. It yields the protein CASSPRDPGTSGRRWRGETQYF. The rearrangement uses TRBV12-3 or TRBV12-4 and TRBJ2-5; 14 nucleotides line up with TRBD2. V gave up 5 bases and J gave up 4 bases; unmatched junction bases: 24. CDR3 size: 22 residues.

This clonotype was seen many times. CDR3 residues: CASSLDYPEQFF. The CDR3 DNA reads TGTGCCAGCAGTTTAGATTATCCTGAGCAGTTCTTC. The genes are TRBV12-3 or TRBV12-4 and TRBJ2-1; D remains ambiguous. The CDR3 extends over 12 amino acids. V lost 1 base, J lost 9 bases, and 7 bases lay in between.

This clonotype was counted a few times. The chain couples TRBV29-1 to TRBJ2-7; TRBD2 matches 10 bases. The tail of the sequence fits TRBJ2-5 better, so the J call may be wrong. CDR3 length: 15 residues. Germline loops: CDR1 SQVTM, CDR2 ANQGSEA. The CDR3, as DNA: TGCAGCGTTGAAGTTCGGCTAGCGGGAGCGGAGACCCAGTACTTC. It yields the protein CSVEVRLAGAETQYF.

V is TRBV20-1 and J is TRBJ2-7; TRBD2 agrees at 11 bases. This CDR3 has 15 amino acids. V dropped 6 bases and J dropped 7; count of bases not matched to a gene: 14. Germline V gene data show CDR1 as DFQATT and CDR2 as SNEGSKA (reference sequence). CDR3 coding DNA: TGCAGTGCCGAGACTAGCGGGAAAGCTACGTGGGAGCAGTACTTC. Residues: CSAETSGKATWEQYF.

On this clonotype: A read error may produce the germline difference seen at one junction end. The rearrangement joins TRBV27 to TRBJ2-7, with D unclear. Germline V gives CDR1 MNHEY, CDR2 SMNVEV (reference sequence). The CDR3 has 11 amino acids. The chain's CDR3 is CAGSFRYEQYF. As DNA, the CDR3 is TGTGCCGGCAGTTTCCGCTACGAGCAGTACTTC.

The CDR3 is CASSLASGGLNEKLFF. DNA for the CDR3: TGTGCCAGCAGCTTAGCCTCGGGAGGCCTTAATGAAAAACTGTTTTTT. The chain employs TRBV7-2 and TRBJ1-4, with D unresolved. The CDR3 loop spans 16 amino acids. Trimming left V 0 bases short and J 4 bases short, with 12 bases between. Germline CDR1 and CDR2: SGHTA and FQGNSA.

This clonotype was counted at least ten times. The J gene is TRBJ2-1, the V gene TRBV29-1; 8 bases align to TRBD1. The CDR3 has 13 residues. V dropped 8 bases and J dropped 2; count of bases not matched to a gene: 5. Germline V gives CDR1 SQVTM, CDR2 ANQGSEA. CDR3 region: CSSGTGAYNEQFF. In DNA form, the CDR3 reads TGCAGCTCTGGGACAGGAGCCTACAATGAGCAGTTCTTC.

The chain uses TRBV6-1 and TRBJ2-3, with D possibly matching TRBD2 (6 bases). Germline-derived CDR1 and CDR2 are MNHNS and SASEGT. V lost 7 bases, J lost 6 bases, and 14 bases lay in between. The CDR3 loop spans 13 amino acids. As DNA, the CDR3 is TGTGCCAGCATGCGGGACTCTGGGGATACGCAGTATTTT. Translating gives CASMRDSGDTQYF.

V and J are TRBV10-3 and TRBJ2-3; 9 bases align to TRBD2. V was clipped by 4 bases and J by 1 base; unmatched bases: 3. The CDR3 has 15 residues. CDR1 ENHRY and CDR2 SYGVKD come from the germline V gene. In DNA form, the CDR3 reads TGTGCCATCAGTGGAGCGGGAGGAGGCACAGATACGCAGTATTTT. It specifies CAISGAGGGTDTQYF.